The 32 T cell receptor beta chains presented below share a single source sample, sequenced in a study of beta chain features in type 1 diabetes. As every portion of the isolated RNA was reverse transcribed, the sequencing read expressed TCRB transcripts. Assay: immunoSEQ multiplex PCR; the TCRdb copy retains only in-frame clones and omits some. The table has more than 85,000 clones, roughly 40% seen once. The sample comprised stem cell memory CD4+ T cells from blood. The receptors stem from a woman aged 18-29 years in good health.

The chain has TRBV7-2 and TRBJ1-4, with 8 bases aligning to TRBD1. The CDR3 spans 16 residues. Per germline, CDR1 SGHTA and CDR2 FQGNSA. V lost 5 bases, J lost 2 bases, and 7 bases stayed unmatched. CDR3 nucleotide sequence: TGTGCCAGCAGCACCCGGACAGGGCGTACTAATGAAAAACTGTTTTTT. It codes for CASSTRTGRTNEKLFF.

This clone showed up just a few times. This chain links TRBV5-4 with TRBJ2-1; perhaps TRBD1 as D (6 bases). The ends were cut back, 0 bases at V and 11 bases at J, with 9 bases in the middle. The CDR3 covers 12 residues. The germline CDR1 and CDR2 sequences are SGHNT and YYREEE (reference sequence). This CDR3 is CASSLDTGKQFF. The DNA of the CDR3 is TGTGCCAGCAGCTTGGATACAGGGAAGCAGTTCTTC.

This clone appeared a few times. This chain links TRBV28 with TRBJ1-2, with D possibly being TRBD1 (6 bases). The CDR3 is 13 residues long. Germline values: CDR1 MDHEN, CDR2 SYDVKM. V lost 5 bases, J lost 3 bases, and 10 bases lay in between. As DNA, the CDR3 is TGTGCCAGCAGTGATACAGGGCACTATGGCTACACCTTC. Its translation is CASSDTGHYGYTF.

The chain carries TRBV7-9 and TRBJ2-1; perhaps TRBD1 as D (6 bases). This CDR3 contains 12 residues. CDR1 is SEHNR, CDR2 FQNEAQ, per germline (reference sequence). Trimming pared 0 bases from V and 15 bases from J, leaving 12 bases between. The CDR3 is CASSLAPGQRFF. The CDR3 DNA sequence: TGTGCCAGCAGCTTAGCGCCAGGACAGAGGTTCTTC.

The chain is built from TRBV15 and TRBJ2-7; no clear D gene. The CDR3 runs 14 residues. The germline V gene has CDR1 LNHNV and CDR2 YYDKDF (reference sequence). The V and J ends lost 1 base and 1 base respectively, with 8 bases between them. CDR3 bases: TGTGCCACCAGCAGAGCTAGAGGTTCCTACGAGCAGTACTTC. Its protein product is CATSRARGSYEQYF.

This chain uses TRBV18 with TRBJ2-2; no firm D call. Trimming took 2 bases from V and 8 from J, leaving 21 bases between them. The CDR3 consists of 17 residues. The V gene's germline CDR1 is KGHSH and CDR2 LQKENI. CDR3 sequence reads: CASSPRNGYHRPGELFF. CDR3 coding DNA: TGTGCCAGCTCACCAAGGAACGGGTATCACCGTCCAGGGGAGCTGTTTTTT.

CDR3 sequence (DNA): TGTGCCAGCAGCATGGGACAGGGGCATACCGAGCAGTACTTC. Its translation: CASSMGQGHTEQYF. This rearrangement joins TRBV7-2 to TRBJ2-7, with TRBD1 matching over 10 bases. Germline CDR1 SGHTA, CDR2 FQGNSA. This CDR3 has 14 residues. Losses at the gene ends were 5 bases for V and 6 bases for J; bases not matched to a gene: 7.

V gene TRBV19 combines with J gene TRBJ2-5; 9 bases line up with TRBD1. Germline CDR1 and CDR2: LNHDA and SQIVND (reference sequence). The ends lost 2 bases at V and 1 base at J; junction bases unmatched: 11. CDR3 length: 18 amino acids. CDR3 in amino acids: CASSILWTGESPQETQYF. The CDR3, as DNA: TGTGCCAGTAGTATACTCTGGACAGGGGAGAGTCCCCAAGAGACCCAGTACTTC.

The rearrangement links TRBV28 to TRBJ2-4; 7 bases agree with TRBD2. Germline V gene sequence: CDR1 MDHEN, CDR2 SYDVKM. This CDR3 is built from 11 residues. V lost 6 bases to trimming and J lost 11 bases; unmatched junction nucleotides: 4. CDR3 in DNA: TGTGCCAGCAGCTGGGGGGGGGTTCAGTACTTC. Residues: CASSWGGVQYF.

This chain connects TRBV11-2 to TRBJ2-2; D may be TRBD2 (5 bases). Germline V gene lookup returns CDR1 SGHAT and CDR2 FQNNGV. The CDR3 length is 14 residues. The V and J ends lost 1 base and 7 bases respectively, with 10 bases between them. CDR3 sequence reads: CASSLVGAVGELFF. The CDR3 nucleotides are TGTGCCAGCAGCTTAGTGGGAGCGGTCGGGGAGCTGTTTTTT. Based on the CDR3 plus reference TRBV11-2 and TRBJ2-2, the full variable domain is EAGVAQSPRYKIIEKRQSVAFWCNPISGHATLYWYQQILGQGPKLLIQFQNNGVVDDSQLPKDRFSAERLKGVDSTLKIQPAKLEDSAVYLCASSLVGAVGELFFGEGSRLTVL.

Concerning this clone: Other DNA sequences of this sample code for an identical CDR3. In DNA form, the CDR3 reads TGTGCCAGCTCACCCGGACAGGGCACAGATACGCAGTATTTT. This sequence encodes CASSPGQGTDTQYF. The rearrangement uses TRBV18 and TRBJ2-3; 7 positions match TRBD1. The CDR3 length is 14 residues. The junction had 1 base not matched to a gene; V was cut back by 3 bases and J by 1 base. Germline V lookup: CDR1 KGHSH, CDR2 LQKENI.

This clone was seen only a few times. The CDR3 is CASSRYGLAGVQETQYF. Written as DNA, the CDR3 is TGTGCCAGCAGCCGGTACGGACTAGCGGGAGTCCAAGAGACCCAGTACTTC. The V call is TRBV9, the J call TRBJ2-5, with 13 bases aligning to TRBD2. V lost 4 bases, J lost 1 base, and 7 bases stayed unmatched. The CDR3 consists of 17 residues. Germline V CDR1 and CDR2: SGDLS, YYNGEE.

The chain has TRBV5-6 and TRBJ2-7; unclear D gene. The CDR3 covers 14 residues. The V and J ends lost 3 bases and 0 bases respectively, with 10 bases between them. Germline CDR1 and CDR2: SGHDT and YYEEEE. CDR3 protein: CASSWQVISYEQYF. The CDR3 bases are TGTGCCAGCAGCTGGCAGGTGATCTCCTACGAGCAGTACTTC.

The J gene is TRBJ2-7, the V gene TRBV7-2; D ambiguous. The V gene's germline CDR1 is SGHTA and CDR2 FQGNSA. V was cut by 1 base and J by 1 base, with 14 bases left in between. CDR3 length: 16 residues. CDR3 DNA sequence: TGTGCCAGCAGCTTAGGGCACCCTTACGCTTCCTACGAGCAGTACTTC. This translates into CASSLGHPYASYEQYF.

The chain carries TRBV7-9 and TRBJ2-1, with TRBD2 matching over 13 bases. In germline, CDR1 is SEHNR, CDR2 FQNEAQ (reference sequence). J was trimmed by 15 bases and V by 0 bases; bases with no gene match: 2. This CDR3 comprises 13 residues. CDR3 sequence reads: CASSLATSGRPFF. The CDR3 region has the DNA TGTGCCAGCAGCTTAGCGACTAGCGGGAGGCCGTTCTTC.

V is TRBV6-5 and J is TRBJ1-1; TRBD1 aligns across 7 bases. Germline CDR1 MNHEY, CDR2 SVGAGI. Trimming removed 7 bases from V and 2 bases from J; junction bases left unmatched: 7. The CDR3 is made up of 14 amino acids. This chain's CDR3 is CASTRQGANTEAFF. In DNA form, the CDR3 reads TGTGCCAGCACTCGACAGGGAGCAAACACTGAAGCTTTCTTT.

This chain links TRBV28 with TRBJ2-1, with 8 positions matching TRBD2. The germline CDR1 and CDR2 sequences are MDHEN and SYDVKM. There are 16 residues in the CDR3. V was pared by 6 bases and J by 8 bases, with 15 bases of the junction left unmatched. The CDR3 loop reads CASSLMGTSIFDEQFF. The CDR3 DNA follows: TGTGCCAGCAGCCTCATGGGGACTAGTATCTTCGATGAGCAGTTCTTC.

The chain uses TRBV4-1 and TRBJ2-3; 7 positions agree with TRBD2. V was pared by 2 bases and J by 9 bases, with 5 bases of the junction left unmatched. Germline CDR1 is MGHRA and CDR2 is YSYEKL. The CDR3 is 13 amino acids. The chain's CDR3 is CASSQWTSETQYF. The CDR3 DNA reads as TGCGCCAGCAGCCAATGGACTAGTGAGACGCAGTATTTT.

This clone has only a few counts. V is TRBV28 and J is TRBJ1-2, with a possible D match to TRBD1 (5 bases). Germline CDR1 and CDR2: MDHEN and SYDVKM. V dropped 2 bases and J dropped 8 bases, with 9 bases sitting between them. CDR3 length: 12 amino acids. The CDR3 is CASSLLGLGYTF. The DNA of the CDR3 is TGTGCCAGCAGTTTACTGGGACTCGGCTACACCTTC.

CDR3 coding DNA: TGCGCCAGCCGGGACATTGACTACGAGCAGTACTTC. Translated: CASRDIDYEQYF. The chain employs TRBV5-1 and TRBJ2-7; TRBD1 might be the D (6 bases). Germline V gene lookup returns CDR1 SGHRS and CDR2 YFSETQ. V shed 7 bases and J shed 3 bases, with 11 bases lying between them. The CDR3 loop spans 12 amino acids.

The chain combines TRBV4-3 with TRBJ2-7; 8 nucleotides align to TRBD1. Germline CDR1 and CDR2: LGHNA and YSLEER. The ends lost 4 bases at V and 0 bases at J; junction bases unmatched: 5. CDR3 length: 15 amino acids. The DNA for the CDR3 is TGCGCCAGCAGCCGAGGGACAGGCGGCTCCTACGAGCAGTACTTC. Its protein product is CASSRGTGGSYEQYF.

This clone was seen more than once but under ten times. The chain carries TRBV15 and TRBJ2-2; TRBD1 aligns across 7 bases. Trimming took 8 bases from V and 2 from J; bases not matched to a gene: 5. The CDR3 loop spans 14 amino acids. Germline loops: CDR1 LNHNV, CDR2 YYDKDF (reference sequence). The CDR3 region is CATGDRENTGELFF. CDR3 DNA: TGTGCCACCGGTGACAGGGAAAACACCGGGGAGCTGTTTTTT.

The V gene is TRBV7-2, the J gene TRBJ2-4, with 8 bases that match TRBD2. V shed 5 bases, J shed 3 bases, and the junction held 12 bases outside the gene matches. The CDR3 length is 17 residues. The germline CDR1 and CDR2 sequences are SGHTA and FQGNSA. The CDR3 nucleotides read TGTGCCAGCAGCGCTAAAATGGCGGCGGGGGGCAAAAACATTCAGTACTTC. It translates to CASSAKMAAGGKNIQYF.

This chain connects TRBV4-3 to TRBJ1-2, with D unclear. The CDR3 runs 15 residues. Germline loops: CDR1 LGHNA, CDR2 YSLEER. Trimming stripped 2 bases from V and 0 bases from J, with 10 bases between. The CDR3 DNA reads as TGCGCCAGCAGCCAACTTTTACAGTCTAACTATGGCTACACCTTC. Translation: CASSQLLQSNYGYTF.

This sequence joins TRBV6-5 and TRBJ2-1; D perhaps matches TRBD2 (6 bases). Germline assignment: CDR1 MNHEY and CDR2 SVGAGI. V gave up 2 bases and J gave up 5 bases, with 16 bases separating them. This CDR3 comprises 16 residues. This CDR3 is CASSYGTGVGNNEQFF. In DNA, the CDR3 is TGTGCCAGCAGTTACGGGACGGGAGTGGGGAACAATGAGCAGTTCTTC.

This clone was found a few times. The chain employs TRBV7-2 and TRBJ2-7; 8 positions agree with TRBD2. This CDR3 is built from 16 residues. Germline V gives CDR1 SGHTA, CDR2 FQGNSA. V lost 4 bases to trimming and J lost 2 bases; unmatched junction nucleotides: 10. The CDR3 DNA sequence: TGTGCCAGCAGCTCCAGCGGGGCGGGAGGCGCCTACGAGCAGTACTTC. It codes for CASSSSGAGGAYEQYF. The full variable domain, rest sourced from reference TRBV7-2 and TRBJ2-7, is GAGVSQSPSNKVTEKGKDVELRCDPISGHTALYWYRQSLGQGLEFLIYFQGNSAPDKSGLPSDRFSAERTGGSVSTLTIQRTQQEDSAVYLCASSSSGAGGAYEQYFGPGTRLTVT.

This clone has more than one count but fewer than ten. The V gene is TRBV27, the J gene TRBJ2-1, with 9 bases matching TRBD1. V was clipped by 5 bases and J by 6 bases; unmatched bases: 14. The CDR3 covers 17 residues. The germline gives CDR1 MNHEY, CDR2 SMNVEV (reference sequence). CDR3 coding DNA: TGTGCCAGCAGTGCAAAACGGGGACAGGGTTCCGTCAATGAGCAGTTCTTC. It is translated as CASSAKRGQGSVNEQFF.

CDR3 sequence: CASSFGPSEVRYEQYF. CDR3 in DNA: TGTGCCAGCAGCTTCGGACCCTCGGAGGTCCGCTACGAGCAGTACTTC. The chain carries TRBV5-8 and TRBJ2-7, with a tentative D call TRBD2 (5 bases). The CDR3 totals 16 residues. Germline CDR1 and CDR2: SGHTS and YDEGEE. V was clipped by 2 bases and J by 3 bases, with 18 bases between them.

This rearrangement joins TRBV7-9 to TRBJ2-3, with D possibly matching TRBD2 (5 bases). Germline V gene data show CDR1 as SEHNR and CDR2 as FQNEAQ (reference sequence). This CDR3 has 15 amino acids. Deletions cut 5 bases from V and 2 bases from J, with 14 bases between. CDR3 amino acids: CASSLNSVSTDTQYF. The CDR3 region has the DNA TGTGCCAGCAGCCTAAATAGCGTTTCCACAGATACGCAGTATTTT.

The chain carries TRBV19 and TRBJ2-5; 11 bases map to TRBD2. Germline V gene sequence: CDR1 LNHDA, CDR2 SQIVND (reference sequence). Trimming removed 5 bases from V and 3 bases from J; junction bases left unmatched: 2. The length of the CDR3 is 14 residues. The CDR3 loop reads CASSQLAGEETQYF. Here the CDR3 DNA reads TGTGCCAGTAGTCAACTAGCGGGAGAAGAGACCCAGTACTTC.

CDR3 DNA: TGCGCCAGCAGCCAGAGTAGCGGGAGTAGCTACGAGCAGTACTTC. Amino acid sequence: CASSQSSGSSYEQYF. J is TRBJ2-7 and V is TRBV4-1; 9 nucleotides match TRBD2. V shed 3 bases, J shed 3 bases, and the junction held 6 bases outside the gene matches. The CDR3 is 15 amino acids. The germline V gene has CDR1 MGHRA and CDR2 YSYEKL.

CDR3 loop: CASTKGQGNTGELFF. As DNA, the CDR3 is TGTGCCAGCACCAAGGGACAGGGCAACACCGGGGAGCTGTTTTTT. This rearrangement joins TRBV7-2 to TRBJ2-2; TRBD1 aligns across 9 bases. This CDR3 spans 15 amino acids. Germline values: CDR1 SGHTA, CDR2 FQGNSA. After removal of 7 bases from V and 2 bases from J, the junction contained 5 bases not matched to a gene.